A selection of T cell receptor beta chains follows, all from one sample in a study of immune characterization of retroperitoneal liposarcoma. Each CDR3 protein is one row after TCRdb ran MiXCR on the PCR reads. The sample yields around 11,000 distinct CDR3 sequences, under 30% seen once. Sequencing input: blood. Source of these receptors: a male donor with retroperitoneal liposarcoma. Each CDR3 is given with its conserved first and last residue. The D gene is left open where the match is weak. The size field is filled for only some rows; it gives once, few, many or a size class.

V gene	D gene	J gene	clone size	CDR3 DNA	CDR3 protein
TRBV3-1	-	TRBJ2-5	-	TGTGCCAGCAGCCCGGAGTCCTCCCGGGGGCAGACCCAGTACTTC	CASSPESSRGQTQYF
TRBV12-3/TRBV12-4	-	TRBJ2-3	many	TGTGCCAGCAGTTTCACAACCAGCACAGATACGCAGTATTTT	CASSFTTSTDTQYF
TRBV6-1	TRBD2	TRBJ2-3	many	TGTGCCAGCCTGAGAATAGCGGGGGGGCCTTCAGATACGCAGTATTTT	CASLRIAGGPSDTQYF
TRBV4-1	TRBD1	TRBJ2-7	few	TGCGCCAGCAGCCAAGTGGGCGGAACGACAGGGGGCGTCTACGAGCAGTACTTC	CASSQVGGTTGGVYEQYF
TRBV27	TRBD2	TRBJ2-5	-	TGTGCCAGCAGTAGAGCGGGGGGCCTACCATGGGACCAGTACTTC	CASSRAGGLPWDQYF
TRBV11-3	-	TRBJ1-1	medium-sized	TGTGCCAGCAGCTTCGATTGGAACACTGAAGCTTTCTTT	CASSFDWNTEAFF
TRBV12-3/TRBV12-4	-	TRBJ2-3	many	TGTGCCAGCAGCCGGATGGGGGATACGCAGTATTTT	CASSRMGDTQYF
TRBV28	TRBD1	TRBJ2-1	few	TGTGCCAGCAGCCGGACAGGCTCCTTCTACAATGAGCAGTTCTTC	CASSRTGSFYNEQFF
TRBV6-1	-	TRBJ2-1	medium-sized	TGTGCCAGCACGGACTCGGTGGAGCAGTTCTTC	CASTDSVEQFF
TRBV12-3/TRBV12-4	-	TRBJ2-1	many	TGTGCCAGCAAGACCCGGGACATCCCTGGCAATGAGCAGTTCTTC	CASKTRDIPGNEQFF
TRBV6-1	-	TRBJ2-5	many	TGTGCCAGCAGTGCCGGGACTTCAGAGACCCAGTACTTC	CASSAGTSETQYF
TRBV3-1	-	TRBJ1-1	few	TGTGCCAGCAGCCAAGTATTATCCTTCCAGAACACTGAAGCTTTCTTT	CASSQVLSFQNTEAFF
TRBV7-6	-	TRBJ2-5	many	TGTGCCAGCAGCTTAGTCAGGGGCGGTGAGCAGTACTTC	CASSLVRGGEQYF
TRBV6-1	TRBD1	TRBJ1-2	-	TGTGCCAGCAGAACAGGGGGTCTCGATGGTGACTATGGCTACACCTTC	CASRTGGLDGDYGYTF
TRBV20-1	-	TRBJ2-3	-	TGCAGTGCAGATGTCACAGATACGCAGTATTTT	CSADVTDTQYF
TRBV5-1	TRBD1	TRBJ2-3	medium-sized	TGCGCCAGCAGGCTGGGACAGGGGGCCGCAGATACGCAGTATTTT	CASRLGQGAADTQYF
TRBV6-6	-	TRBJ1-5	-	TGTGCCAGCAGTAACCGGGCCACCGATCAGCCCCAGCATTTT	CASSNRATDQPQHF
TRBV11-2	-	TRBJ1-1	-	TGTGCCAGCAGCTTAGGGGGGACACTTGAAGCTTTCTTT	CASSLGGTLEAFF
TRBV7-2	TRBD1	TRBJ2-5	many	TGTGCCAGCAGCCGAACGCCCCTACAGGGGTTCGGAGAGACCCAGTACTTC	CASSRTPLQGFGETQYF
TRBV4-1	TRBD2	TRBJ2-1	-	TGTGCCAGCAGCCCAGGGTGGCTAGCGGGGGGCCCCCGGGATGAGCAGTTCTTC	CASSPGWLAGGPRDEQFF
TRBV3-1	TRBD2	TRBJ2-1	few	TGTGCCAGCAGCCACAGGACTAGCGGGGGGACAAATGAGCAGTTCTTC	CASSHRTSGGTNEQFF
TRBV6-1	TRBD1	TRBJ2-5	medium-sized	TGTGCCAGCAGTGAATGGTGGACAGGGGAAGAGACCCAGTACTTC	CASSEWWTGEETQYF